Shown below are 10 T cell receptor beta chains from a single sample sequenced in a study of blood T cell repertoires in COVID-19. Libraries were prepared by immunoSEQ multiplex PCR; TCRdb keeps only in-frame clonotypes and omits some of them. The table shows over 250,000 clones, with around 92% occurring only once. Sequenced input: PBMCs or T cells enriched from blood (not recorded which). The receptors shown here come from a woman aged 60-75 years who had recovered from COVID-19.

This clone was counted once. The chain joins TRBV5-1 to TRBJ1-1; D unresolved. The V and J ends lost 1 base and 1 base respectively, with 8 bases between them. CDR3 length: 14 residues. CDR1 is SGHRS and CDR2 is YFSETQ in the germline V gene. CDR3 DNA: TGCGCCAGCAGCTTGCGGCGGAGGAACACTGAAGCTTTCTTT. Translated: CASSLRRRNTEAFF.

The V and J genes are TRBV19 and TRBJ1-5; 7 bases fit TRBD1. The length of the CDR3 is 12 residues. Germline V gene sequence: CDR1 LNHDA, CDR2 SQIVND (reference sequence). V shed 8 bases, J shed 5 bases, and the junction held 3 bases outside the gene matches. The CDR3 DNA reads TGTGCCAGTGGGACAGAATATCAGCCCCAGCATTTT. Protein product: CASGTEYQPQHF.

The sample holds a few counts of this clone. V is TRBV29-1 and J is TRBJ2-2, with TRBD2 matching over 11 bases. CDR1 and CDR2 from the germline V gene are SQVTM and ANQGSEA. The CDR3 runs to 17 residues. J was trimmed by 3 bases and V by 1 base; bases with no gene match: 7. The CDR3: CSVEAPGTSGYTGELFF. The CDR3 DNA reads TGCAGCGTTGAAGCCCCCGGGACTAGCGGATACACCGGGGAGCTGTTTTTT.

This chain uses TRBV30 with TRBJ2-7; 9 nucleotides align to TRBD1. This CDR3 is 13 amino acids long. The germline CDR1 and CDR2 sequences are GTSNPN and SVGIG (reference sequence). V trimming: 7 bases; J trimming: 1 base; junction bases outside the gene matches: 5. CDR3 sequence: CASGGTGSYEQYF. The CDR3 coding sequence is TGTGCCTCTGGCGGGACAGGGTCCTACGAGCAGTACTTC.

This clone has a count of ten or more. The chain has TRBV7-9 and TRBJ2-1; 12 nucleotides align to TRBD2. This CDR3 has 16 residues. Germline CDR1 SEHNR, CDR2 FQNEAQ (reference sequence). J was trimmed by 4 bases and V by 4 bases; bases with no gene match: 5. The CDR3 DNA is TGTGCCAGCAGCTCGCCGACTAGCGGGGGTTACAATGAGCAGTTCTTC. It yields the protein CASSSPTSGGYNEQFF.

The gene calls are TRBV5-6 and TRBJ2-3, with 8 bases aligning to TRBD2. The CDR3 spans 15 residues. Germline V gene sequence: CDR1 SGHDT, CDR2 YYEEEE. Trimming took 1 base from V and 1 from J; bases not matched to a gene: 2. The CDR3 bases are TGTGCCAGCAGCTTGATTAGCGGGGGCACAGATACGCAGTATTTT. Protein sequence: CASSLISGGTDTQYF.

V and J are TRBV5-6 and TRBJ2-7; TRBD2 is a possible D gene (6 bases). V was pared by 1 base and J by 6 bases, with 17 bases between. Germline loops: CDR1 SGHDT, CDR2 YYEEEE. CDR3 size: 15 residues. CDR3 bases: TGTGCCAGCAGCTTGATTAGGAGGGGAGGAAGCGAGCAGTACTTC. Its protein product is CASSLIRRGGSEQYF.

This clone was found once. V gene TRBV7-6 combines with J gene TRBJ1-2; D perhaps matches TRBD1 (6 bases). Germline values: CDR1 SGHVS, CDR2 FNYEAQ. V lost 2 bases, J lost 5 bases, and 12 bases lay in between. This CDR3 spans 14 amino acids. The CDR3 DNA reads as TGTGCCAGCAGCTTACGGGGGGCGTTGTATGGCTACACCTTC. Residues: CASSLRGALYGYTF. The full variable domain, in which reference TRBV7-6 and TRBJ1-2 provide the parts outside the CDR3, is GAGVSQSPRYKVTKRGQDVALRCDPISGHVSLYWYRQALGQGPEFLTYFNYEAQQDKSGLPNDRFSAERPEGSISTLTIQRTEQRDSAMYRCASSLRGALYGYTFGSGTRLTVV.

The J gene is TRBJ1-2, the V gene TRBV28; 11 bases line up with TRBD1. Germline values: CDR1 MDHEN, CDR2 SYDVKM. The ends lost 5 bases at V and 8 bases at J; junction bases unmatched: 7. The CDR3 consists of 14 residues. DNA for the CDR3: TGTGCCAGCAGTGCGCCGGGACAGGGGGGAGGCTACACCTTC. Translation gives CASSAPGQGGGYTF.

The chain carries TRBV12-3 or TRBV12-4 and TRBJ2-1, with D maybe TRBD2 (5 bases). Trimming removed 3 bases at V and 9 bases at J, with 9 bases between. The CDR3 contains 12 residues. The CDR3 here is CASSLASSEQFF. Here the CDR3 DNA reads TGTGCCAGCAGTTTGGCTAGCTCTGAGCAGTTCTTC.